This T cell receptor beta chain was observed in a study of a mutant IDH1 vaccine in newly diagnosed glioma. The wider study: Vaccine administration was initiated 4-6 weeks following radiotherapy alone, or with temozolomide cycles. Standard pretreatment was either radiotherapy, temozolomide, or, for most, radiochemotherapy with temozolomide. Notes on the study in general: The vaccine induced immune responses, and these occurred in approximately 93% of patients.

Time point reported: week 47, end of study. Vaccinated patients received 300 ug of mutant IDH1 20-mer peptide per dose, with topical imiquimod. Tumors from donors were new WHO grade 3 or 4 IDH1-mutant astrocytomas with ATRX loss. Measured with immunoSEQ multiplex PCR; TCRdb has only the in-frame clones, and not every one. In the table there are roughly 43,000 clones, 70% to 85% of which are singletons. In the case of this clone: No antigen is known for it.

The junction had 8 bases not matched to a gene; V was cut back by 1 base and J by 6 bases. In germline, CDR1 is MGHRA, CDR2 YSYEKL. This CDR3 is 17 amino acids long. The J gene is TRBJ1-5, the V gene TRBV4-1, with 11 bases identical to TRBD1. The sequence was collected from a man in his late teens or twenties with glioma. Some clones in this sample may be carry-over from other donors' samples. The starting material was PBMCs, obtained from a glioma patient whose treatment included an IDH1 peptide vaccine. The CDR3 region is CASSQVGGQGASQPQHF. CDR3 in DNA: TGCGCCAGCAGCCAAGTGGGAGGACAGGGGGCGAGTCAGCCCCAGCATTTT.